This T cell receptor (beta chain) was recovered during a study of blood T cell repertoires in COVID-19. Study as a whole: Samples of COVID-19 (acute and convalescent) were obtained from the United States, Italy and Spain. T cells, B-cell-depleted T cells, or PBMCs provided the cDNA or gDNA that served as material.

The table came from immunoSEQ multiplex PCR; TCRdb's copy has only in-frame clones and leaves some out. The data contain about 320,000 clones, 85% to 95% of them singletons. Participants were placed into cohorts based on the clinical history they reported. This CDR3 comprises 16 residues. Germline V gene lookup returns CDR1 MGHRA and CDR2 YSYEKL. V was trimmed by 1 base and J by 4 bases, leaving 14 bases between them. The sequence was collected from a woman aged 30 to 39 who had been exposed to COVID-19. The gene calls are TRBV4-1 and TRBJ1-5; the D gene is possibly TRBD1 (6 bases). The sample comprised PBMCs or T cells enriched from blood (not recorded which). The CDR3 loop is CASSQAGTGLNQPQHF. The CDR3 DNA reads as TGCGCCAGCAGCCAAGCGGGTACAGGGCTGAATCAGCCCCAGCATTTT.